This T cell receptor (beta chain) was identified during a study of cytomegalovirus exposure and HLA in healthy donors. About the research overall: Early released data comprised around 80 million unique TCRs from HLA-typed donors. Whole-study findings and limits: Upon later analysis, HLA-associated TCR beta chains proved more clonally expanded than other, equally common chains.

Vbeta (60) and Jbeta (13) primers were used in the PCR. Method: immunoSEQ multiplex PCR; TCRdb's copy keeps in-frame clones and lacks some. Here the sample spans roughly 160,000 clones, approximately 81% being singletons. Note on this clone: What it binds is not known.

Material: PBMCs. The clonotype originates from a man under 40 in good health and CMV-seropositive.

The CDR3 sequence is CASSLTEINGYTF. In DNA form, the CDR3 reads TGTGCCAGCAGTCTCACAGAGATCAATGGCTACACCTTC. This chain connects TRBV7-8 to TRBJ1-2, with no clear D. This CDR3 region has 13 residues. Germline V gene lookup returns CDR1 SGHVS and CDR2 FQNEAQ. Trimming left V 6 bases short and J 6 bases short, with 14 bases between.